This passage covers 6 T cell receptor beta chains from one sample sequenced in a study of identical twins. TCRdb processed the 5' RACE reads anew with MiXCR; each CDR3 protein has one entry. The sample records a few hundred thousand distinct CDR3 sequences, over 5.5% being singletons. These data were likewise used in another study, on T cells expressing NK-cell markers.

Sequenced sample: CD8+ T cells sorted from blood. These receptors came from a woman aged 18-30 years in good health.

Many counts were recorded for this clonotype. The chain employs TRBV29-1 and TRBJ2-3; 10 bases map to TRBD2. Germline CDR1 is SQVTM and CDR2 is ANQGSEA. The CDR3 extends over 14 amino acids. The V gene end was trimmed by 6 bases and the J gene end by 3 bases; junction bases not matched to a gene: 6. Here the CDR3 reads CSVDGLAVTDTQYF. For the CDR3, the DNA is TGCAGCGTAGACGGACTAGCGGTGACAGATACGCAGTATTTT.

This clonotype has ten or more counts. V is TRBV5-1 and J is TRBJ2-3; a possible D gene is TRBD1 (5 bases). V lost 6 bases and J 2 bases, leaving 19 bases between the germline ends. Looked up from germline, CDR1 is SGHRS and CDR2 is YFSETQ. CDR3 length: 16 residues. CDR3 nucleotide sequence: TGCGCCAGCACCCCTTCCCGGCAGGGCCACACAGATACGCAGTATTTT. Translation: CASTPSRQGHTDTQYF.

This clonotype has ten or more counts. V usage is TRBV3-1 and J usage is TRBJ1-2; 8 bases are a match to TRBD1. Germline V lookup: CDR1 LGHDT, CDR2 YNNKEL (reference sequence). The CDR3 spans 16 residues. The ends lost 4 bases at V and 4 bases at J; junction bases unmatched: 11. The CDR3 region has the DNA TGTGCCAGCAGCCCGAGGACAGGGCGGGCTCTCTATGGCTACACCTTC. Translated, it gives CASSPRTGRALYGYTF.

This clonotype was picked up a small number of times. This chain uses TRBV6-2 or TRBV6-3 with TRBJ1-1; 9 bases are a match to TRBD1. The V gene's germline CDR1 is MNHEY and CDR2 SVGEGT. V lost 2 bases, J lost 4 bases, and 5 bases stayed unmatched. The CDR3 is made up of 15 amino acids. Written as DNA, the CDR3 is TGTGCCAGCAGTTACCGGGACAGGGCGGGCACTGAAGCTTTCTTT. This gives the protein CASSYRDRAGTEAFF.

This clonotype occurred a few times. This sequence joins TRBV6-1 and TRBJ2-1, with D possibly matching TRBD2 (7 bases). From germline, CDR1 is MNHNS and CDR2 SASEGT. This CDR3 is built from 14 residues. Deletions cut 1 base from V and 9 bases from J, with 13 bases between. CDR3 amino acids: CASSEGRGGGEQFF. CDR3 nucleotides: TGTGCCAGCAGTGAAGGCCGCGGGGGCGGTGAGCAGTTCTTC.

The sample holds a few counts of this clonotype. V usage is TRBV20-1 and J usage is TRBJ1-2; the D gene is possibly TRBD1 (5 bases). CDR3 length equals 13 residues. Trimming removed 6 bases at V and 6 bases at J, with 17 bases between. Germline CDR1 and CDR2: DFQATT and SNEGSKA (reference sequence). Written as DNA, the CDR3 is TGCAGTGCCCCAACCACGGGGGTCAATGGCTACACCTTC. Residues: CSAPTTGVNGYTF.